This T cell receptor beta chain comes out of a study of T-cell reconstitution after alpha-beta-depleted transplantation in children (dated by TCRdb to the mid-2010s). For the study in its entirety: Using TCR repertoire profiling, the study followed T-cell immune reconstitution in a quantitative way in children after TCRalphabeta/CD19-depleted allogeneic hematopoietic cell transplantation. Beyond this particular receptor, the publication reports: In some patients, the high TCRbeta diversity seen at day 60 was put down to recipient T cells and intrathymic progenitors that had survived conditioning. About two months after transplant, the apparently early recovery of alphabetaT-cell counts reportedly depended on just several hundred clones that had expanded rapidly and came from non-depleted graft cells. Over subsequent months, a decline in hyperexpanded clone frequencies was noted, and after one year, T-cell counts and TCRbeta diversity were mostly ascribed to newly produced T cells.

On this clonotype itself: Its antigen is currently not known. There are no base qualities to consult, and no much larger clone falls within one base.

The library was obtained by PCR. TCRdb shows the sequencer as Illumina HiSeq 2500. To normalize quantification of the TCRbeta repertoire, the TCR libraries were built with molecular barcoding that relied on unique molecular identifiers. The public reads were reprocessed in TCRdb via fastp at Q25 and MiXCR, keeping in-frame beta chains. Rows are combined by CDR3 protein, so each entry shows the most common genes and DNA. This sample holds about a million distinct CDR3 sequences; around 30% were observed only once. The top ten constitute about 28% of the sample. This specimen's treatment or condition label, interpreted: allogeneic hematopoietic cell transplantation with graft depleted of TCRalphabeta T cells and CD19 B cells. The children who served as transplant recipients had been given grafts of TCRalphabeta/CD19-depleted allogeneic hematopoietic cells. The sample consisted of PBMCs, mostly from graft donor cells, taken 360 days after TCRalphabeta/CD19-depleted stem cell transplant. The TCR comes from a boy under two years old who had a stem cell transplant for SCID, so the T cells may come from the graft donor.

The DNA reads as follows: TGCGCCAGCAGCCCGGTAGAAAAACTGTTTTTT. The translation is CASSPVEKLFF. Recombination connected TRBV5-1 to TRBJ1-4; the D gene is unclear. From the cysteine through the phenylalanine, the CDR3 covers 11 amino acids. The DNA shown is the 33-base CDR3, in frame from base 1. The V and J ends are trimmed by 4 bases and 8 bases, leaving 6 bases between them. From the germline V gene, CDR1 is SGHRS and CDR2 is YFSETQ.